This T cell receptor beta chain was captured in a study of cytomegalovirus exposure and HLA in healthy donors. Study in general: The use of the same platform for the 95 to 150 validation repertoires and the 600 to 800 first-cohort repertoires was reported by a later analysis. Overall study findings and caveats: A few CMV-associated chains proved CMV antigen-specific in vitro. Cytomegalovirus status, reportedly, was diagnosed with high specificity and sensitivity by the classifier. The authors enumerated over 150 TCR beta chains as linked to cytomegalovirus.

As for this clone: Its matching antigen is unknown.

Sequenced by immunoSEQ multiplex PCR; TCRdb stores in-frame clones only, minus some. The sample holds about 220,000 clones, 85% to 95% seen once. The CDR3 is 15 residues long. V shed 4 bases and J shed 0 bases, with 10 bases lying between them. Germline V CDR1 and CDR2: SGHTA, FQGTGA. V usage is TRBV7-3 and J usage is TRBJ2-1; D is perhaps TRBD1 (5 bases). What was sequenced was PBMCs. The TCR sequence derives from a woman between 18 and 30 years old in good health and CMV-seronegative. CDR3 residues: CASSSDSRSYNEQFF. The DNA for the CDR3 is TGTGCCAGCAGCTCTGACAGTCGCTCCTACAATGAGCAGTTCTTC.